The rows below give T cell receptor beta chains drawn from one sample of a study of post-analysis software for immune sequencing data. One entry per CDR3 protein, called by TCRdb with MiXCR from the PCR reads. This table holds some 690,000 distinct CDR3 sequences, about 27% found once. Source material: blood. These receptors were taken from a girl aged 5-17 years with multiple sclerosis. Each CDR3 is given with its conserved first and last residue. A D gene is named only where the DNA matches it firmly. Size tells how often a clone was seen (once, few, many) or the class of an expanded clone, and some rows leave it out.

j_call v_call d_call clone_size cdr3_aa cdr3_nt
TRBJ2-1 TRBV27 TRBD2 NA CASSLADLAGDYNEQFF TGTGCCAGCAGTTTAGCGGACCTAGCGGGGGACTACAATGAGCAGTTCTTC
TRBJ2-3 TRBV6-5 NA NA CASSYSLGSTDTQYF TGTGCCAGCAGTTACTCGTTAGGTAGCACAGATACGCAGTATTTT
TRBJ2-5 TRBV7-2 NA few CASSLGGTLETQYF TGTGCCAGCAGCTTAGGAGGGACTCTGGAGACCCAGTACTTC
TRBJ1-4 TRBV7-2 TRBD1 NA CASSMDRGTFNEKLFF TGTGCCAGCAGCATGGACAGGGGTACCTTTAATGAAAAACTGTTTTTT
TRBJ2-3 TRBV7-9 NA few CASSQGRTVSTDTQYF TGTGCCAGCAGTCAGGGGAGGACAGTCAGCACAGATACGCAGTATTTT
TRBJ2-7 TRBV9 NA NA CANSVEGRGYEQYF TGTGCCAACAGCGTAGAAGGACGTGGTTACGAGCAGTACTTC
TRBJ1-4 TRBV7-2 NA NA CASRPTGQGNEKLFF TGTGCCAGCAGGCCCACGGGCCAGGGTAATGAAAAACTGTTTTTT
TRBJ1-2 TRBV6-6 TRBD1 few CASSPRQGNGYTF TGTGCCAGCAGTCCCCGACAGGGTAACGGCTACACCTTC
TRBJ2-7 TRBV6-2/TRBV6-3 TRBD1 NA CASSHQGQGAFYEQYF TGTGCCAGCAGCCACCAGGGACAGGGCGCCTTCTACGAGCAGTACTTC
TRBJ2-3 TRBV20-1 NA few CSGSRSTDTQYF TGCAGTGGCAGCAGGAGCACAGATACGCAGTATTTT
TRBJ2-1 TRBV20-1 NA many CSARVGEFEQFF TGCAGTGCTAGAGTGGGTGAGTTTGAGCAGTTCTTC
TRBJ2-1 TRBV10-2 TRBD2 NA CASSDGLAGDSYNEQFF TGCGCCAGCAGTGACGGACTAGCGGGAGACTCCTACAATGAGCAGTTCTTC
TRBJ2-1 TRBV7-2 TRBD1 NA CASSTAGQGAYNEQFF TGTGCCAGCAGCACCGCGGGACAGGGGGCATACAATGAGCAGTTCTTC
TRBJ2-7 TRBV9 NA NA CASSGGGASGLYEQYF TGTGCCAGCAGCGGAGGGGGGGCTAGCGGTCTCTACGAGCAGTACTTC
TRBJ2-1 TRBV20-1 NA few CSASAPGPGGRMDNEQFF TGCAGTGCTAGTGCCCCAGGTCCCGGAGGCCGAATGGACAATGAGCAGTTCTTC
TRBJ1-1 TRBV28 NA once CASSQGVRTPEAFF TGTGCCAGCAGTCAAGGGGTCAGAACACCTGAAGCTTTCTTT
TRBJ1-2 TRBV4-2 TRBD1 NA CASSQTRQGSYGYTF TGTGCCAGCAGCCAAACCCGACAGGGGAGCTATGGCTACACCTTC
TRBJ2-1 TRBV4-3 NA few CASSQDRRFDEQFF TGCGCCAGCAGCCAAGATAGGAGATTCGATGAGCAGTTCTTC
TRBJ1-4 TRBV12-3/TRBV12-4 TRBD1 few CASSPRTGGEKLFF TGTGCCAGCAGTCCTAGGACAGGGGGTGAAAAACTGTTTTTT
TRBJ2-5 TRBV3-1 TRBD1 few CASSRQGAWETQYF TGTGCCAGCAGCCGACAGGGGGCATGGGAGACCCAGTACTTC
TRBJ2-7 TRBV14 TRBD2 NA CASSRGGELYEQYF TGTGCCAGCAGCCGGGGGGGAGAGCTCTACGAGCAGTACTTC
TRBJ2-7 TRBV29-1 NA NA CSVEEYGDEQYF TGCAGCGTTGAAGAATACGGGGACGAGCAGTACTTC
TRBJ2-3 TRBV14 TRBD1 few CASGTGVPDTQYF TGTGCCAGCGGGACAGGGGTCCCAGATACGCAGTATTTT
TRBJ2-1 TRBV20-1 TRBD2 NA CSAGAGFSYNEQLF TGCAGTGCTGGAGCGGGATTCTCCTACAATGAGCAGTTATTC
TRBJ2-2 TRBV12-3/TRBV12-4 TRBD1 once CASQDRGVGGELFF TGTGCCAGCCAGGACAGGGGCGTTGGCGGGGAGCTGTTTTTT
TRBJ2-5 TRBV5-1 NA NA CVSSLREETQYF TGCGTCAGCAGCTTGAGGGAGGAGACCCAGTACTTC
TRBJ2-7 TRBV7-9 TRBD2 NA CASSLATSGDEQYF TGTGCCAGCAGCTTAGCTACTAGCGGGGACGAGCAGTACTTC
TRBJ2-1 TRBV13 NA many CASSYGRTYNEQFF TGTGCCAGCAGCTACGGACGGACGTACAATGAGCAGTTCTTC
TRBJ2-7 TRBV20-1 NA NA CSANVRTTYEQYF TGCAGTGCTAATGTTAGGACCACCTACGAGCAGTACTTC